This T cell receptor (beta chain) was obtained from a study of regulatory T cells in long-lasting Graves disease. Documented time point: newly diagnosed GD, antithyroid drugs for less than 3 months. Preparation of the TCR library used RNA extracted from PBMCs. The CDR3 runs to 16 residues. Trimming cost V 2 bases and J 1 base, with 17 bases left between them. Germline V gives CDR1 DFQATT, CDR2 SNEGSKA (reference sequence). Libraries of TCR beta came from iRepertoire HTBI primers plus Arm-PCR of CDR3 regions. One entry per CDR3 protein, called by TCRdb with MiXCR from the multiplex PCR reads. This table has approximately 490,000 distinct CDR3 sequences, 16% appearing once. This clonotype appeared many times. This same sample was also part of a study on T cells in Graves' hyperthyroidism and ophthalmopathy. From that paper: Each patient was aged 18 to 65 and had newly diagnosed hyperthyroidism of under 2 months' duration.

The receptor was derived from a middle-aged man with Graves disease. The sample consisted of peripheral blood mononuclear cells (PBMCs), taken at new diagnosis, from a patient treated with antithyroid drugs. The chain is built from TRBV20-1 and TRBJ2-5; tentatively, D is TRBD1 or TRBD2 (5 bases each). The DNA for the CDR3 is TGCAGTGCTAGACCCGGGGCGGGCCTCCCCCAAGAGACCCAGTACTTC. Protein sequence: CSARPGAGLPQETQYF.